This paragraph reports one T cell receptor (beta chain). Its antigen is not known. Assay: immunoSEQ multiplex PCR; the TCRdb copy retains only in-frame clones and omits some. The sample has 45,000 to 60,000 clones, 92% seen once. This sample stems from a study of graft-versus-host responses after intestinal transplantation. As for the study in general: Multivisceral, liver-intestinal, or isolated intestinal transplants were received by the recipients. Every one of the recipients received anti-thymocyte globulin induction and afterwards took tacrolimus and steroids for approximately 3 years. Study-wide findings and caveats: Researchers found GvH clones in recipient marrow, and some showed up first in ileum or blood.

Germline V gene sequence: CDR1 SGHTA, CDR2 FQGTGA. Trimming took off 2 bases at V and 7 bases at J, with 15 bases between the two ends. The CDR3 sequence is 15 residues long. The receptor's source is a human donor who was the organ donor for an intestinal transplant. The rearrangement links TRBV7-3 to TRBJ2-1; a possible D gene is TRBD1 (6 bases). Here the sequenced sample was unstimulated CD4+ T cells sorted from spleen or lymph node cells, taken before transplant. In DNA form, the CDR3 reads TGTGCCAGCAGCTTAGGGGCAGGGGAAGGGAATGAGCAGTTCTTC. It yields the protein CASSLGAGEGNEQFF.